These 18 T cell receptor beta chains came from one sample sequenced in a study of OX40 agonist ivuxolimab in advanced cancers. Sequencing was performed with immunoSEQ multiplex PCR; in TCRdb, only in-frame clones are kept and a portion is missing. The table includes tens of thousands of clones, 80% to 90% detected once. The sequences come from CD4+ or CD8+ T cells sorted from blood, collected in a trial of the OX40 agonist ivuxolimab. The receptors shown here come from an adult with an advanced solid tumor such as melanoma, head and neck, liver or kidney cancer.

A word on this clone: The junction and the germline gene differ at one end; a read error may be behind it. V is TRBV7-7 and J is TRBJ2-2; 8 bases are a match to TRBD2. Germline values: CDR1 SSHAT, CDR2 FNYEAQ (reference sequence). The CDR3 runs 16 residues. The CDR3 sequence is CASSLFVGLETGELFF. CDR3 nucleotide sequence: TGTGCTAGCAGCTTATTCGTGGGACTAGAAACCGGGGAGCTGTTTTTT.

This clone appeared a single time. The genes are TRBV27 and TRBJ1-2; the D gene is possibly TRBD1 (6 bases). CDR3 length: 13 residues. Germline assignment: CDR1 MNHEY and CDR2 SMNVEV (reference sequence). V lost 5 bases and J 7 bases, leaving 14 bases between the germline ends. As DNA, the CDR3 is TGTGCCAGCAGTCTAAAGGGGACATCTGGCTACACCTTC. Translating it yields CASSLKGTSGYTF.

As to this clone: This clone may be a read error of a much larger clone one base away. Other DNA sequences in this sample translate to the same CDR3. The V and J genes are TRBV11-2 and TRBJ1-1, with D tentatively TRBD1 (6 bases). This CDR3 is 16 amino acids long. Germline values: CDR1 SGHAT, CDR2 FQNNGV. The chain's CDR3 is CASSLYGQFFNTEAFF. CDR3 coding DNA: TGTGCCAGCAGCTTATACGGACAGTTCTTTAACACTGAAGCCTTCTTT.

J is TRBJ1-2 and V is TRBV29-1; 7 bases fit TRBD1. Germline CDR1 reads SQVTM; CDR2 reads ANQGSEA. V shed 4 bases, J shed 4 bases, and the junction held 3 bases outside the gene matches. This CDR3 spans 12 amino acids. CDR3 nucleotides: TGCAGCGTTGGACAGGGCCTCTATGGCTACACCTTC. Amino acids: CSVGQGLYGYTF.

The chain employs TRBV9 and TRBJ1-1; perhaps TRBD1 as D (6 bases). This CDR3 spans 14 amino acids. V was pared by 4 bases and J by 8 bases, with 18 bases between. From germline, CDR1 is SGDLS and CDR2 YYNGEE. The CDR3 sequence is CASSTRGTAAEAFF. The CDR3 bases are TGTGCCAGCAGCACAAGGGGGACGGCCGCCGAAGCTTTCTTT. Together with reference TRBV9 and TRBJ1-1, the CDR3 gives the full variable domain: DSGVTQTPKHLITATGQRVTLRCSPRSGDLSVYWYQQSLDQGLQFLIQYYNGEERAKGNILERFSAQQFPDLHSELNLSSLELGDSALYFCASSTRGTAAEAFFGQGTRLTVV.

As DNA, the CDR3 is TGTGCCAGCAGCTTAGCTTCGGCCACAGGGGAGCAGTACTTC. It codes for CASSLASATGEQYF. The chain is built from TRBV7-2 and TRBJ2-7; D possibly corresponds to TRBD1 (6 bases). CDR3 size: 14 residues. Germline CDR1 reads SGHTA; CDR2 reads FQGNSA. Deletions cut 0 bases from V and 7 bases from J, with 13 bases between.

On this clone: Other nucleotide sequences in the sample specify the same CDR3. The chain joins TRBV19 to TRBJ2-1, with 7 bases fitting TRBD1. There are 13 residues in the CDR3. J lost 4 bases, V lost 6 bases, and 3 bases had no gene match. Looked up from germline, CDR1 is LNHDA and CDR2 is SQIVND (reference sequence). Here the CDR3 reads CASRGRGYNEQFF. Written as DNA, the CDR3 is TGTGCCAGTAGAGGCAGGGGGTACAATGAGCAGTTCTTC.

This clone has only a few counts. The V call is TRBV7-9, the J call TRBJ2-1; D is ambiguous. Germline lookup yields CDR1 SEHNR and CDR2 FQNEAQ (reference sequence). CDR3 length equals 13 residues. V lost 4 bases to trimming and J lost 4 bases, with 8 bases between them. The CDR3 nucleotides read TGTGCCAGCAGCTCGACTGTATACAATGAGCAGTTCTTC. It is translated as CASSSTVYNEQFF.

The chain recombines TRBV4-3 with TRBJ2-1, with TRBD2 matching 8 bases. Germline values: CDR1 LGHNA, CDR2 YSLEER. This CDR3 comprises 15 residues. With V trimmed by 2 bases and J by 9 bases, 9 bases remained unmatched. The CDR3 protein is CASSQLIISGSEQFF. CDR3 in DNA: TGCGCCAGCAGCCAATTAATAATAAGCGGGAGTGAGCAGTTCTTC.

The J gene is TRBJ1-3, the V gene TRBV5-1; D gene uncertain. V was clipped by 7 bases and J by 0 bases, with 14 bases between them. In germline, CDR1 is SGHRS, CDR2 YFSETQ. The CDR3 is 15 residues long. DNA of the CDR3: TGCGCCAGCCGTGCCATGGGGAGCTCTGGAAACACCATATATTTT. Protein sequence: CASRAMGSSGNTIYF.

The V gene is TRBV5-1, the J gene TRBJ1-1, with D hard to call. Germline V gene lookup returns CDR1 SGHRS and CDR2 YFSETQ. This CDR3 is 15 amino acids long. Trimming took off 4 bases at V and 1 base at J, with 14 bases between the two ends. The CDR3 protein is CASSAGPGANTEAFF. CDR3 DNA: TGCGCCAGCAGCGCGGGTCCAGGCGCGAACACTGAAGCTTTCTTT. The variable domain in full, with the rest retrieved from reference TRBV5-1 and TRBJ1-1, is KAGVTQTPRYLIKTRGQQVTLSCSPISGHRSVSWYQQTPGQGLQFLFEYFSETQRNKGNFPGRFSGRQFSNSRSEMNVSTLELGDSALYLCASSAGPGANTEAFFGQGTRLTVV.

The chain employs TRBV7-2 and TRBJ1-2, with 7 bases that match TRBD1. Germline CDR1 and CDR2: SGHTA and FQGNSA. The V and J ends lost 2 bases and 2 bases, in that order; junction bases with no gene match: 8. CDR3 length: 16 amino acids. Here the CDR3 DNA reads TGTGCCAGCAGCTTATCACGGGACAGCCGAAACTATGGCTACACCTTC. It is translated as CASSLSRDSRNYGYTF.

The genes are TRBV10-3 and TRBJ2-5; D not certain. CDR1 is ENHRY, CDR2 SYGVKD, per germline. Trimming left V 5 bases short and J 5 bases short, with 9 bases between. The CDR3 extends over 12 amino acids. The CDR3 loop reads CAISTSGETQYF. CDR3 DNA: TGTGCCATCAGTACCTCGGGTGAGACCCAGTACTTC.

V gene TRBV6-5 combines with J gene TRBJ2-1; TRBD2 matches 12 bases. The CDR3 consists of 15 residues. Germline CDR1 and CDR2: MNHEY and SVGAGI. J was trimmed by 7 bases and V by 10 bases; bases with no gene match: 11. The CDR3 loop reads CAISLGLAGSNEQFF. The CDR3 coding sequence is TGTGCCATCAGCTTAGGACTAGCGGGAAGTAATGAGCAGTTCTTC.

The rearrangement links TRBV7-9 to TRBJ2-1, with 8 bases identical to TRBD2. Germline trimming cut 5 bases from V and 5 bases from J; bases unmatched to any gene: 8. The CDR3 extends over 15 amino acids. CDR1 and CDR2 from the germline V gene are SEHNR and FQNEAQ (reference sequence). The CDR3 sequence is CASSRTGTRHNEQFF. In DNA form, the CDR3 reads TGTGCCAGCAGCCGTACCGGGACTAGACACAATGAGCAGTTCTTC.

This chain joins TRBV5-4 and TRBJ2-2, with TRBD2 as a possible D gene (6 bases). Trimming pared 0 bases from V and 4 bases from J, leaving 7 bases between. The CDR3 has 14 amino acids. The V gene's germline CDR1 is SGHNT and CDR2 YYREEE (reference sequence). The CDR3 region has the DNA TGTGCCAGCAGCTTGGGGGGACTCACCGGGGAGCTGTTTTTT. Protein: CASSLGGLTGELFF.

The V and J genes are TRBV2 and TRBJ1-2, with D unclear. This CDR3 has 13 amino acids. Germline assignment: CDR1 SNHLY and CDR2 FYNNEI. V lost 2 bases and J lost 6, with 10 bases in between. This chain's CDR3 is CASSESLGNGYTF. DNA of the CDR3: TGTGCCAGCAGTGAATCCCTGGGTAATGGCTACACCTTC.

This clone turned up a few times. The chain recombines TRBV7-9 with TRBJ1-2; weak D call: TRBD1 (6 bases). The V gene lost 2 bases and the J gene lost 7 bases, with 11 bases spanning the gap. CDR3 length: 13 residues. Germline CDR1 and CDR2: SEHNR and FQNEAQ (reference sequence). CDR3 nucleotides: TGTGCCAGCAGCTTATCGGGGGGCTCTGGCTACACCTTC. It specifies CASSLSGGSGYTF.